This TCR beta chain originates from a study of a mutant IDH1 vaccine in newly diagnosed glioma. Study results and limitations: Immune responses arising from the vaccine appeared in 80% to 95% of patients.

Worth noting for this clone: Antigen: not known.

The time point denotes: baseline, week 1 (first vaccination visit). Treatment reported: pre-vaccination baseline after standard-of-care therapy. TCRdb's table, derived via immunoSEQ multiplex PCR, lists solely in-frame clones and lacks some. The data hold approximately 54,000 clones, with approximately 81% observed a single time. With V trimmed by 4 bases and J by 8 bases, 12 bases remained unmatched. CDR3 length equals 15 residues. Germline assignment: CDR1 MGHRA and CDR2 YSYEKL. The sequence came from a man aged 18 to 35 with glioma. Sequenced material: PBMCs, taken from a glioma patient treated with radiotherapy, temozolomide or both. The chain joins TRBV4-1 to TRBJ1-2, with 8 bases lining up with TRBD1. This CDR3 is CASSPVTTGVGGYTF. CDR3 nucleotide sequence: TGCGCCAGCAGCCCAGTAACGACAGGGGTCGGGGGCTACACCTTC.